This T cell receptor beta chain was captured by sequencing in a study of cytomegalovirus exposure and HLA in healthy donors. Study background: It was reported in a later analysis that the same platform had been used for the 90 to 150 validation repertoires as for the 666 first-cohort repertoires.

The CDR3 extends over 15 amino acids. CDR1 and CDR2 from the germline V gene are SSHAT and FNYEAQ (reference sequence). This table comes from immunoSEQ multiplex PCR, and its TCRdb copy is limited to in-frame clones, with some not included. The sample has 200,000 or so clones; roughly 82% are singletons. On this clone itself: The antigen is not known. One end of the junction varies from germline; a read error may be responsible.

Notes on the study in general: TCR clusters originating in the first cohort tended to co-occur in the 120 validation repertoires, according to a later analysis. The dataset shows that most TCR sequences were rare, while some public TCRs occurred in many donors. In vitro assays verified that three CMV-associated chains recognized CMV antigens specifically.

This TCR was sampled from a woman in her twenties or thirties in good health and CMV-seropositive. What was sequenced was PBMCs. The chain couples TRBV7-7 to TRBJ2-6; tentative D call: TRBD2 (6 bases). CDR3 DNA sequence: TGTGCTAGCAGCATGATAGCGGCTGGGGCCAACGTCCTGACTTTC. Its protein is CASSMIAAGANVLTF.